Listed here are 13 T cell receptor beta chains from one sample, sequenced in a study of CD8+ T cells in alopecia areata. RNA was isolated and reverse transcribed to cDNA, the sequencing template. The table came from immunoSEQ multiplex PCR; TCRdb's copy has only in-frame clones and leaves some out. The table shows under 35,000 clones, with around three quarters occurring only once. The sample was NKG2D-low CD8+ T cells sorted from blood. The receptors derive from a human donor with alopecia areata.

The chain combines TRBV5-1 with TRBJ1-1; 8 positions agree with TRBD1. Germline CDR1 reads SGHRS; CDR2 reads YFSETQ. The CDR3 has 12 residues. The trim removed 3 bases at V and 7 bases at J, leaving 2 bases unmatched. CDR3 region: CASSWTGNEAFF. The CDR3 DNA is TGCGCCAGCAGCTGGACAGGGAATGAAGCTTTCTTT.

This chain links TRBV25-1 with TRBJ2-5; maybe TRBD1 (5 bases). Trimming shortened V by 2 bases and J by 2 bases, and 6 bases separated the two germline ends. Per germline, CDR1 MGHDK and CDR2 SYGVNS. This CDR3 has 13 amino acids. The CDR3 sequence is CASSEQGQETQYF. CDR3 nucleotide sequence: TGTGCCAGCAGTGAACAGGGACAAGAGACCCAGTACTTC.

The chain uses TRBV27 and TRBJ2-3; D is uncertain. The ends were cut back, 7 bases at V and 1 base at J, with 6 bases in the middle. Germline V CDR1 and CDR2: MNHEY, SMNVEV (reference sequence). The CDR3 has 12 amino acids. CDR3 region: CASTSRTDTQYF. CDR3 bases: TGTGCCAGCACCTCCCGCACAGATACGCAGTATTTT.

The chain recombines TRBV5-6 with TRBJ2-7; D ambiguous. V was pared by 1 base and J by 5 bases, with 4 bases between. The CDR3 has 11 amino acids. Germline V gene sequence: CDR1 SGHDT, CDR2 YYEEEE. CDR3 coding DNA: TGTGCCAGCAGCTTGTGGCACGAGCAGTACTTC. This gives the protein CASSLWHEQYF.

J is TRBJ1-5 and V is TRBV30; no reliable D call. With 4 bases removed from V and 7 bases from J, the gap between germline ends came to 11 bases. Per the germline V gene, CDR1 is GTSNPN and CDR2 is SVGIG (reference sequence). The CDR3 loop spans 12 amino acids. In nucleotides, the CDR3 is TGTGCCTGGAAACCTGTTGGGCAGCCCCAGCATTTT. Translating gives CAWKPVGQPQHF.

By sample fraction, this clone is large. The DNA for the CDR3 is TGTGCCAGCAGCTTAGATGGGGACGACACTGAAGCTTTCTTT. It specifies CASSLDGDDTEAFF. The rearrangement links TRBV13 to TRBJ1-1; tentative D call: TRBD1 (5 bases). Germline values: CDR1 PRHDT, CDR2 FYEKMQ (reference sequence). The CDR3 has 14 amino acids. Deletions cut 1 base from V and 3 bases from J, with 9 bases between.

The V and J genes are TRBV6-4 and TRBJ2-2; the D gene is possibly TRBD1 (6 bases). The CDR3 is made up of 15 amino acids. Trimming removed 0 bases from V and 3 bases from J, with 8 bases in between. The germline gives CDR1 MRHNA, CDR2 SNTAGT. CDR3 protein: CASSDSAGDTGELFF. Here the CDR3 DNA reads TGTGCCAGCAGTGACTCGGCAGGGGACACCGGGGAGCTGTTTTTT.

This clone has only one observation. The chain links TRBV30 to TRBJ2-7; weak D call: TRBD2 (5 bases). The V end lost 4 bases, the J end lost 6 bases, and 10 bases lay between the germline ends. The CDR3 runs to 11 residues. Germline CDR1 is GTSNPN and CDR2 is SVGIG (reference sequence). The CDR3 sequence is CAWTYRGEQYF. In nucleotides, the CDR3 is TGTGCCTGGACCTACCGGGGCGAGCAGTACTTC. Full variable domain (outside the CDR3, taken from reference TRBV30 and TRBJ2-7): SQTIHQWPATLVQPVGSPLSLECTVEGTSNPNLYWYRQAAGRGLQLLFYSVGIGQISSEVPQNLSASRPQDRQFILSSKKLLLSDSGFYLCAWTYRGEQYFGPGTRLTVT.

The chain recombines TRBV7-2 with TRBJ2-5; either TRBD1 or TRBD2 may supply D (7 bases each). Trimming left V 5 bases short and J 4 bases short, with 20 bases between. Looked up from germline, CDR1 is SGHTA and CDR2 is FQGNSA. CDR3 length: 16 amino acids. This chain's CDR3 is CASSPWEGAQRETQYF. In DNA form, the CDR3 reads TGTGCCAGCAGCCCTTGGGAGGGGGCGCAAAGAGAGACCCAGTACTTC.

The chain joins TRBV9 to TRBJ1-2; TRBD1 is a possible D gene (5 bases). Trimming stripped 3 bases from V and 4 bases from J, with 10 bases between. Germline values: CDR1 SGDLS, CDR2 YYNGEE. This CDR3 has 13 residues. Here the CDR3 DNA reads TGTGCCAGCAGCGCATCAGACAGCTATGGCTACACCTTC. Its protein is CASSASDSYGYTF.

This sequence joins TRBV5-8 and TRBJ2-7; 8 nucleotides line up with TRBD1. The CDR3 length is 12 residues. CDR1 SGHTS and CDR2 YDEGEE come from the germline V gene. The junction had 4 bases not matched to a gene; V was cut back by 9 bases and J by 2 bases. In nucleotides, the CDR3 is TGTGCCATCGAACAGGGGGCCTACGAGCAGTACTTC. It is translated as CAIEQGAYEQYF.

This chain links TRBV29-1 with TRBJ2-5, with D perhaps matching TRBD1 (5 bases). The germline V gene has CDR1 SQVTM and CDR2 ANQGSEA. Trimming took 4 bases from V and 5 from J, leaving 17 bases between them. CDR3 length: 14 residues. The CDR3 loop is CSVVYPLAGETQYF. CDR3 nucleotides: TGCAGCGTTGTCTATCCTTTGGCAGGGGAGACCCAGTACTTC.

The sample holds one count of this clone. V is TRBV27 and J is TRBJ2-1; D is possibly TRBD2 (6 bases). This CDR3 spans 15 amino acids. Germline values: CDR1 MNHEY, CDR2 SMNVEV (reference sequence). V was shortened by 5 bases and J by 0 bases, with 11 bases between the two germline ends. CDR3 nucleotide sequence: TGTGCCAGCAGTCTAGCGCCCCACTCCTACAATGAGCAGTTCTTC. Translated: CASSLAPHSYNEQFF.